The 12 T cell receptor beta chains reported below all come from one sample, sequenced in a study of control samples from healthy donors and cancer patients. The repertoire was sequenced with immunoSEQ multiplex PCR; TCRdb's copy has only in-frame clones and lacks some. Altogether tens of thousands of clones are present, approximately 89% being singletons, with the ten largest covering 38%. Sequenced sample: PBMCs. These receptors came from a man aged 55 to 70 with head and neck cancer.

CDR3 nucleotides: TGCAGTGCCCCGGACACTGAAGCTTTCTTT. Translation: CSAPDTEAFF. The chain couples TRBV20-1 to TRBJ1-1; no definite D call. Between the trimmed V and J ends, which lost 6 bases and 3 bases, there was a span of 5 bases. Germline CDR1 and CDR2: DFQATT and SNEGSKA (reference sequence). The CDR3 is 10 residues long.

On this clone itself: This same CDR3 is encoded by further DNA sequences in the sample. V and J are TRBV27 and TRBJ2-2; 10 bases are shared with TRBD2. V trimming: 2 bases; J trimming: 1 base; junction bases outside the gene matches: 16. CDR3 size: 21 residues. CDR1 and CDR2 from the germline V gene are MNHEY and SMNVEV (reference sequence). In DNA, the CDR3 is TGTGCCAGCAGTTTACGGCGAAGGGGGGCTAGCGGGGGCCTGAACACCGGGGAGCTGTTTTTT. It yields the protein CASSLRRRGASGGLNTGELFF.

This clone was found once. The chain combines TRBV2 with TRBJ2-2, with unresolved D. The CDR3 totals 15 residues. V lost 5 bases and J lost 0, with 10 bases in between. Germline CDR1 and CDR2: SNHLY and FYNNEI. The CDR3 nucleotides are TGTGCCAGCAGTCCCTTACTGGCGAACACCGGGGAGCTGTTTTTT. Protein sequence: CASSPLLANTGELFF.

The chain joins TRBV7-8 to TRBJ2-5; D is unresolved. The germline V and J ends were trimmed by 1 base and 5 bases, with 8 bases remaining between them. This CDR3 has 13 residues. Germline CDR1 reads SGHVS; CDR2 reads FQNEAQ. The CDR3 sequence is CASSLGRVETQYF. Here the CDR3 DNA reads TGTGCCAGCAGCTTAGGCCGGGTGGAGACCCAGTACTTC.

The rearrangement joins TRBV4-1 to TRBJ2-1; TRBD2 matches at 10 bases. V lost 1 base and J lost 7; bases outside the gene matches: 7. The CDR3 is made up of 16 amino acids. Germline V gene lookup returns CDR1 MGHRA and CDR2 YSYEKL. The DNA for the CDR3 is TGCGCCAGCAGCCAAGGAGCGGGAGGGCTCTATAATGAGCAGTTCTTC. Translating it yields CASSQGAGGLYNEQFF.

This rearrangement joins TRBV29-1 to TRBJ1-2; D might be TRBD1 (5 bases). This CDR3 has 11 amino acids. V was trimmed by 6 bases and J by 3 bases, leaving 8 bases between them. Germline V lookup: CDR1 SQVTM, CDR2 ANQGSEA. The CDR3 loop reads CSVGHDYGYTF. Here the CDR3 DNA reads TGCAGCGTCGGACATGACTATGGCTACACCTTC.

This clone has just one count. The V gene is TRBV4-1, the J gene TRBJ1-5; D is unresolved. This CDR3 spans 15 amino acids. The V gene's germline CDR1 is MGHRA and CDR2 YSYEKL. Deletions cut 4 bases from V and 6 bases from J, with 16 bases between. The CDR3 DNA follows: TGCGCCAGCAGCCCCATCCCTGGGTCCAGTCAGCCCCAGCATTTT. It translates to CASSPIPGSSQPQHF.

The genes are TRBV6-2 or TRBV6-3 and TRBJ2-7; TRBD2 aligns across 7 bases. CDR1 is MNHEY and CDR2 is SVGEGT in the germline V gene. The V and J ends lost 2 bases and 5 bases, in that order; junction bases with no gene match: 0. The CDR3 extends over 12 amino acids. The CDR3 coding sequence is TGTGCCAGCAGTTACCGGGGGGACGAGCAGTACGTC. It translates to CASSYRGDEQYV.

This rearrangement joins TRBV10-3 to TRBJ1-5; D is possibly TRBD1 (5 bases). The germline V gene has CDR1 ENHRY and CDR2 SYGVKD. The CDR3 length is 14 residues. The ends were cut back, 9 bases at V and 0 bases at J, with 12 bases in the middle. The CDR3 loop reads CAIGADYSNQPQHF. CDR3 DNA: TGTGCCATAGGGGCGGACTATAGCAATCAGCCCCAGCATTTT.

The gene calls are TRBV7-9 and TRBJ2-1, with TRBD2 matching over 11 bases. This CDR3 region has 18 residues. Trimming at V came to 2 bases and at J to 1 base, leaving 7 bases not matched to a gene. CDR1 and CDR2 from the germline V gene are SEHNR and FQNEAQ (reference sequence). This chain's CDR3 is CASSLTSGSGVSYNEQFF. CDR3 sequence (DNA): TGTGCCAGCAGCTTAACTAGCGGGAGTGGGGTATCCTACAATGAGCAGTTCTTC.

The chain employs TRBV18 and TRBJ2-1, with a tentative D call TRBD2 (5 bases). Germline-derived CDR1 and CDR2 are KGHSH and LQKENI. V lost 3 bases to trimming and J lost 5 bases, with 11 bases between them. This CDR3 has 14 amino acids. The CDR3 DNA sequence: TGTGCCAGCTCACCCACCACTAGGGACAATGAGCAGTTCTTC. Residues: CASSPTTRDNEQFF.

CDR3 residues: CASSPRGLVRGEQYF. The CDR3 DNA is TGTGCCAGCTCACCTCGTGGACTAGTTCGGGGCGAGCAGTACTTC. V gene TRBV18 combines with J gene TRBJ2-7, with TRBD2 identical over 7 bases. CDR3 size: 15 residues. Germline CDR1 reads KGHSH; CDR2 reads LQKENI. Trimming took 3 bases from V and 6 from J; bases not matched to a gene: 11. The complete variable domain, with remaining parts taken from reference TRBV18 and TRBJ2-7, reads NAGVMQNPRHLVRRRGQEARLRCSPMKGHSHVYWYRQLPEEGLKFMVYLQKENIIDESGMPKERFSAEFPKEGPSILRIQQVVRGDSAAYFCASSPRGLVRGEQYFGPGTRLTVT.